This paragraph reports one TCR beta chain. The data were taken from a study of blood T cell repertoires in COVID-19. In the study overall: Samples representing acute and convalescent COVID-19 were sourced from the United States, Italy and Spain.

Sequencing was performed with immunoSEQ multiplex PCR; in TCRdb, only in-frame clones are kept and a portion is missing. The sample lists fewer than 400,000 clones, approximately 90% occurring once. CDR1 LGHNA and CDR2 YNFKEQ come from the germline V gene. CDR3 length: 15 residues. The ends lost 4 bases at V and 6 bases at J; junction bases unmatched: 8. Participants spanned ages about 18 to 90 years and resided in 20 to 30 US areas. Clinical histories supplied by participants themselves formed the basis of cohort assignment. Recovery among Cohort 3 donors was established by two negative PCRs, clearance, or symptom resolution.

The receptor was isolated from a woman between 18 and 30 years old who had recovered from COVID-19. This chain links TRBV4-2 with TRBJ2-1; 8 nucleotides agree with TRBD2. The sample taken for sequencing was PBMCs or T cells enriched from blood (not recorded which). The CDR3 bases are TGTGCCAGCAGCCCCCCGGGTAGCGGGATCAATGAGCAGTTCTTC. It encodes CASSPPGSGINEQFF.